This T cell receptor beta chain originates from a study of regulatory T cells in long-lasting Graves disease. Study results and limitations: Tissue studied was limited to peripheral blood, excluding thyroid tissue.

Germline V gene lookup returns CDR1 SQVTM and CDR2 ANQGSEA. Trimming at V came to 7 bases and at J to 6 bases, leaving 10 bases not matched to a gene. The CDR3 spans 13 residues. According to the study, TCR beta libraries were built with iRepertoire HTBI primers and CDR3-region Arm-PCR. TCRdb processed the multiplex PCR reads anew with MiXCR; each CDR3 protein has one entry. Here the sample spans about 540,000 distinct CDR3 sequences, roughly 14% being singletons. This clonotype occurred many times. The antigen is not known. Time point specified: newly diagnosed GD, antithyroid drugs for less than 3 months. RNA isolated from PBMCs was used to make the TCR library. These sequences were also reported in another study, on T cells in Graves' hyperthyroidism and ophthalmopathy.

The sequencing here drew on peripheral blood mononuclear cells (PBMCs), taken at new diagnosis, from a patient treated with antithyroid drugs. The TCR comes from a man younger than 45 with Graves disease. This chain links TRBV29-1 with TRBJ1-2; 8 nucleotides align to TRBD1. The CDR3: CSAPGGQGHGYTF. CDR3 in DNA: TGCAGCGCCCCAGGAGGACAGGGCCATGGCTACACCTTC.